This T cell receptor beta chain was sequenced during a study of beta chain features in type 1 diabetes. The entirety of the isolated RNA underwent reverse transcription, so expressed TCRB transcripts were sequenced. The method was immunoSEQ multiplex PCR; TCRdb's version includes in-frame clones alone and lacks a portion of them. The table lists 850,000 to 900,000 clones, about a sixth of them singletons. The CDR3 is 22 residues long. CDR1 and CDR2 (germline): SGHVS, FQNEAQ. Trimming shortened V by 1 base and J by 9 bases, and 37 bases separated the two germline ends. Sorting of CD4+ naive, central memory, regulatory and stem cell-like memory cells was performed via CD45RO/CCR7/CD25/CD127/CD95/CD27.

This chain links TRBV7-8 with TRBJ2-4, with a weak D call TRBD2 (7 bases). Sequenced input: naive CD4+ T cells from blood. This receptor was taken from a young woman in good health. The DNA for the CDR3 is TGTGCCAGCAGCTTAGAAACAATCCCAAGGGGGAAGGGAGCGGGATGGACAGTCATTCAGTACTTC. Translating gives CASSLETIPRGKGAGWTVIQYF.